The next 2 T cell receptor beta chains were all read from a single sample in a study of T cells in Graves' hyperthyroidism and ophthalmopathy. Amplification targeted TCR beta CDR3 regions from RNA transcripts. A first-round RT-PCR of the TCR CDR3 used the HTBI primer set. TCRdb used MiXCR to reprocess the multiplex PCR reads, holding one entry per CDR3 protein. Of 300,000 to 500,000 distinct CDR3 sequences detected, about 14% appear once; the ten largest clones hold 25% to 30%. Sequences were obtained from blood. The receptor source for this set is a man in his fifties with Graves' ophthalmopathy.

Concerning this clonotype itself: Possible read error: a much larger clone is one base away. The chain uses TRBV7-8 and TRBJ2-1; TRBD2 matches at 9 bases. The germline CDR1 and CDR2 sequences are SGHVS and FQNEAQ. The CDR3 spans 15 residues. The CDR3: CASSSSGTSYNEQLF. The CDR3 DNA sequence: TGTGCCAGCAGCTCTAGCGGGACCTCCTACAATGAGCAGCTCTTC.

This clonotype was counted only a few times. The V call is TRBV7-9, the J call TRBJ2-7; 7 bases are shared with TRBD2. Trimming took 5 bases from V and 4 from J; bases not matched to a gene: 17. The CDR3 is made up of 17 amino acids. Per the germline V gene, CDR1 is SEHNR and CDR2 is FQNEAQ (reference sequence). The CDR3 region is CASSHQSVGGSRYEQYF. As DNA, the CDR3 is TGTGCCAGCAGCCACCAGTCGGTTGGCGGGAGTAGATACGAGCAGTACTTC. Together with reference TRBV7-9 and TRBJ2-7, the CDR3 gives the full variable domain: DTGVSQNPRHKITKRGQNVTFRCDPISEHNRLYWYRQTLGQGPEFLTYFQNEAQLEKSRLLSDRFSAERPKGSFSTLEIQRTEQGDSAMYLCASSHQSVGGSRYEQYFGPGTRLTVT.